This TCR beta chain was recorded in a study of T cell responses to AZD1222 COVID-19 vaccine. Whole-study results and caveats: The study found vaccine-associated CD4 TCRs spanning spike, dominant at 160-218 and 743-854. Repertoires were obtained only post-peak T cell response. Reports say nearly half of spike-specific TCRs go after unmutated variant regions. A rise in Spike-specific TCR breadth and depth followed two AZD1222 doses.

As regards this clone: Its antigen is unknown. Sequence at one end of the junction differs from germline and may be a read error.

The table came from immunoSEQ multiplex PCR; TCRdb's copy has only in-frame clones and leaves some out. The repertoire holds about 97,000 clones, approximately 90% seen once, with 6% to 8% in the top ten. Germline V gene sequence: CDR1 DFQATT, CDR2 SNEGSKA (reference sequence). This CDR3 has 11 amino acids. The TCR originated in an adult in good health. This chain links TRBV20-1 with TRBJ2-1; D uncertain. This specimen consisted of peripheral blood, obtained on day 0 of AZD1222 vaccination. In DNA form, the CDR3 reads TGCAGTGCTGGAGACTTTCACTGGCAGTTCTTC. Translating gives CSAGDFHWQFF.